Below are 24 T cell receptor beta chains sequenced from a single sample in a study of T-cell memory formation after mild COVID-19. TCRdb reprocessed the 5' RACE reads with MiXCR, giving one entry per CDR3 protein. The table has roughly 140,000 distinct CDR3 sequences, 11% to 15% seen once; the top ten hold about 30%. Specimen: PBMCs or a T cell subset sorted from them (not recorded which). These receptors came from an adult woman who had mild COVID-19 (a few samples of this study predate the infection). Cell type and time point are not known.

This clonotype was recorded many times. The chain recombines TRBV7-6 with TRBJ2-7, with a weak D call TRBD2 (6 bases). V was cut by 5 bases and J by 0 bases, with 8 bases left in between. Germline V CDR1 and CDR2: SGHVS, FNYEAQ. The CDR3 has 13 amino acids. CDR3 sequence: CASSTGDSYEQYF. CDR3 coding DNA: TGTGCCAGCAGCACGGGAGACTCCTACGAGCAGTACTTC.

The gene calls are TRBV7-9 and TRBJ2-3; D call uncertain. V lost 5 bases and J lost 10, with 7 bases in between. Germline V gene sequence: CDR1 SEHNR, CDR2 FQNEAQ (reference sequence). The CDR3 length is 10 residues. The CDR3 sequence is CASSELAQYF. The DNA of the CDR3 is TGTGCCAGCAGCGAGTTAGCGCAGTATTTT.

The chain recombines TRBV5-1 with TRBJ2-7, with 11 nucleotides matching TRBD1. Germline lookup yields CDR1 SGHRS and CDR2 YFSETQ. V lost 5 bases and J lost 4; bases outside the gene matches: 5. The CDR3 spans 14 residues. Written as DNA, the CDR3 is TGCGCCAGCAGGATAGGACAGGGGGCTTACGAGCAGTACTTC. Amino acid sequence: CASRIGQGAYEQYF.

As concerns this clonotype: A read error may produce the germline difference seen at one junction end. The chain employs TRBV7-9 and TRBJ2-1; 8 bases line up with TRBD2. From germline, CDR1 is SEHNR and CDR2 FQNEAQ (reference sequence). This CDR3 is 14 amino acids long. The CDR3 DNA reads as TGTGCCGGCAGCTTAGCGGGACGGTACAATGAGCAGTTCTTC. It is translated as CAGSLAGRYNEQFF.

The chain employs TRBV25-1 and TRBJ1-4, with D perhaps matching TRBD1 (6 bases). This CDR3 has 13 amino acids. V lost 4 bases, J lost 7 bases, and 10 bases lay in between. Germline lookup yields CDR1 MGHDK and CDR2 SYGVNS. The CDR3 spells CASSVGAGEKLFF. DNA of the CDR3: TGTGCCAGCAGTGTGGGGGCCGGTGAAAAACTGTTTTTT. The full variable domain, with the rest looked up from reference TRBV25-1 and TRBJ1-4, is EADIYQTPRYLVIGTGKKITLECSQTMGHDKMYWYQQDPGMELHLIHYSYGVNSTEKGDLSSESTVSRIRTEHFPLTLESARPSHTSQYLCASSVGAGEKLFFGSGTQLSVL.

This clonotype was detected a few times. The chain recombines TRBV15 with TRBJ2-7, with D perhaps being TRBD1 or TRBD2 (6 bases each). V lost 2 bases and J lost 0, with 23 bases in between. Germline V lookup: CDR1 LNHNV, CDR2 YYDKDF (reference sequence). The CDR3 spans 19 residues. The CDR3 sequence is CATSRPRRDMGATSYEQYF. The CDR3 bases are TGTGCCACCAGCAGACCCCGGCGGGATATGGGGGCAACCTCCTACGAGCAGTACTTC.

The chain combines TRBV9 with TRBJ1-5, with TRBD1 as a possible D gene (6 bases). The CDR3 is 15 residues long. V was cut by 4 bases and J by 6 bases, with 17 bases left in between. Per the germline V gene, CDR1 is SGDLS and CDR2 is YYNGEE. CDR3: CASSPGGRAGQPQHF. Written as DNA, the CDR3 is TGTGCCAGCAGCCCGGGGGGCCGGGCCGGTCAGCCCCAGCATTTT.

The chain links TRBV6-5 to TRBJ2-7; D remains unclear. V was shortened by 6 bases and J by 1 base, with 16 bases between the two germline ends. Germline V gives CDR1 MNHEY, CDR2 SVGAGI. The CDR3 has 15 residues. The DNA of the CDR3 is TGTGCCAGCAGGCCCCGGGTAGCACTATCCTACGAGCAGTACTTC. Translated: CASRPRVALSYEQYF.

This clonotype was picked up a small number of times. This rearrangement joins TRBV5-6 to TRBJ1-2; a weak D match, TRBD1 (6 bases). V was pared by 4 bases and J by 2 bases, with 18 bases between. Germline V gene data show CDR1 as SGHDT and CDR2 as YYEEEE. The CDR3 is 16 amino acids. The CDR3 DNA sequence: TGTGCCAGCAGCAGCGGACAGTCAAGGGCCAACTATGGCTACACCTTC. It is translated as CASSSGQSRANYGYTF. Variable domain in full (rest from reference TRBV5-6 and TRBJ1-2): DAGVTQSPTHLIKTRGQQVTLRCSPKSGHDTVSWYQQALGQGPQFIFQYYEEEERQRGNFPDRFSGHQFPNYSSELNVNALLLGDSALYLCASSSGQSRANYGYTFGSGTRLTVV.

The chain recombines TRBV6-5 with TRBJ1-2, with 8 bases aligning to TRBD1. The CDR3 is 14 residues long. Trimming removed 2 bases from V and 4 bases from J; junction bases left unmatched: 3. Germline CDR1 reads MNHEY; CDR2 reads SVGAGI. The CDR3 bases are TGTGCCAGCAGTTACGTCAGGGGGCCCTATGGCTACACCTTC. Translation: CASSYVRGPYGYTF.

The V call is TRBV7-6, the J call TRBJ1-1; possibly TRBD1 for D (6 bases). Looked up from germline, CDR1 is SGHVS and CDR2 is FNYEAQ. This CDR3 is 14 amino acids long. V shed 4 bases and J shed 1 base, with 10 bases lying between them. As DNA, the CDR3 is TGTGCCAGCAGCTCACAGGGTCGGAACACTGAAGCTTTCTTT. Translated: CASSSQGRNTEAFF.

Only a few counts were recorded for this clonotype. The chain is built from TRBV15 and TRBJ2-2; no clear D. Trimming removed 8 bases at V and 0 bases at J, with 10 bases between. Germline V gives CDR1 LNHNV, CDR2 YYDKDF (reference sequence). The CDR3 spans 14 residues. CDR3 sequence (DNA): TGTGCCACCGAGGAGACGTCGAACACCGGGGAGCTGTTTTTT. As protein: CATEETSNTGELFF.

V and J are TRBV6-5 and TRBJ2-7, with 14 bases identical to TRBD2. The V gene's germline CDR1 is MNHEY and CDR2 SVGAGI. The J segment lost 5 bases and the V segment lost 7 bases, leaving 16 bases of the junction unmatched. This CDR3 is 18 amino acids long. CDR3 loop: CASTVTGTSGRIAHEQYF. The DNA of the CDR3 is TGTGCCAGCACGGTAACCGGGACTAGCGGGAGAATCGCCCACGAGCAGTACTTC.

The chain employs TRBV12-3 or TRBV12-4 and TRBJ1-5; 7 bases map to TRBD1. V shed 8 bases, J shed 0 bases, and the junction held 7 bases outside the gene matches. The CDR3 is 15 residues long. CDR3 loop: CASGTGEVSNQPQHF. CDR3 in DNA: TGTGCCAGCGGCACAGGGGAGGTTAGCAATCAGCCCCAGCATTTT.

This clonotype was detected a few times. This rearrangement joins TRBV29-1 to TRBJ2-1, with D maybe TRBD1 (5 bases). V was pared by 4 bases and J by 8 bases, with 12 bases between. Germline CDR1 reads SQVTM; CDR2 reads ANQGSEA. This CDR3 contains 12 residues. CDR3 nucleotides: TGCAGCGTTGGGCAGGGTGGGGATGAGCAGTTCTTC. Translated, it gives CSVGQGGDEQFF.

This clonotype was seen only a few times. The V and J genes are TRBV25-1 and TRBJ2-2, with 9 bases identical to TRBD1. This CDR3 is built from 18 residues. Germline lookup yields CDR1 MGHDK and CDR2 SYGVNS. V shed 5 bases and J 4 bases; nucleotides not matched to a gene: 14. The CDR3 spells CASSLVEFRTGVTGELFF. The CDR3 DNA is TGTGCCAGCAGTTTAGTGGAGTTTCGGACAGGGGTCACCGGGGAGCTGTTTTTT.

This clonotype occurred many times. This CDR3 reads CASSHDDRSTNEKLFF. The CDR3 DNA reads TGCGCCAGCAGCCACGATGACCGATCAACTAATGAAAAACTGTTTTTT. The rearrangement uses TRBV4-1 and TRBJ1-4, with D uncertain. CDR1 MGHRA and CDR2 YSYEKL come from the germline V gene. Trimming stripped 3 bases from V and 0 bases from J, with 11 bases between. The CDR3 is 16 residues long.

The chain joins TRBV10-3 to TRBJ2-1; D is possibly TRBD1 (5 bases). In germline, CDR1 is ENHRY, CDR2 SYGVKD. The ends were cut back, 4 bases at V and 8 bases at J, with 12 bases in the middle. The CDR3 is 13 amino acids. For the CDR3, the DNA is TGTGCCATCAGTGGGCAGGGCGACGATGAGCAGTTCTTC. It specifies CAISGQGDDEQFF.

This chain joins TRBV11-2 and TRBJ2-5; D not certain. The CDR3 length is 12 residues. The germline CDR1 and CDR2 sequences are SGHAT and FQNNGV. V lost 5 bases and J lost 0, with 4 bases in between. The CDR3 coding sequence is TGTGCCAGCAGCGGTGACCAAGAGACCCAGTACTTC. It is translated as CASSGDQETQYF.

CDR3 DNA: TGTGCCAGCGGGGGCCCCGGAGATGAGCAGTTCTTC. It yields the protein CASGGPGDEQFF. The genes are TRBV24-1 and TRBJ2-1, with D maybe TRBD2 (7 bases). The CDR3 totals 12 residues. Trimming stripped 11 bases from V and 8 bases from J, with 15 bases between. Germline V gene sequence: CDR1 KGHDR, CDR2 SFDVKD.

The chain links TRBV7-8 to TRBJ2-1, with TRBD2 identical over 8 bases. The CDR3 is made up of 16 amino acids. Germline trimming cut 4 bases from V and 8 bases from J; bases unmatched to any gene: 13. From germline, CDR1 is SGHVS and CDR2 FQNEAQ. CDR3 protein: CASSYREGVIRDEQFF. CDR3 nucleotides: TGTGCCAGCAGCTACCGGGAGGGGGTCATTAGGGATGAGCAGTTCTTC.

This clonotype was seen more than once but under ten times. The rearrangement links TRBV6-4 to TRBJ1-2; no definite D call. Looked up from germline, CDR1 is MRHNA and CDR2 is SNTAGT. Trimming removed 6 bases at V and 4 bases at J, with 12 bases between. This CDR3 has 13 residues. Here the CDR3 DNA reads TGTGCCAGCAGCCCCAGCGGGAGCTATGGCTACACCTTC. Protein: CASSPSGSYGYTF.

This clonotype was picked up a small number of times. The CDR3 DNA sequence: TGTGCCAGTAGGCACAGCACCCCCTACAATGAGCAGTTCTTC. Protein sequence: CASRHSTPYNEQFF. The chain recombines TRBV19 with TRBJ2-1, with D unclear. Trimming took off 6 bases at V and 2 bases at J, with 11 bases between the two ends. Germline V CDR1 and CDR2: LNHDA, SQIVND (reference sequence). The CDR3 is 14 amino acids.

In its sample, this clonotype was seen many times. The CDR3 DNA sequence: TGTGCCAGCAGCTTAAGAGGGGCAGGGAGCATGAACACTGAAGCTTTCTTT. Encoded protein: CASSLRGAGSMNTEAFF. This rearrangement joins TRBV5-6 to TRBJ1-1; tentatively, D is TRBD1 (5 bases). V was clipped by 2 bases and J by 0 bases, with 17 bases between them. This CDR3 has 17 amino acids. Per germline, CDR1 SGHDT and CDR2 YYEEEE.